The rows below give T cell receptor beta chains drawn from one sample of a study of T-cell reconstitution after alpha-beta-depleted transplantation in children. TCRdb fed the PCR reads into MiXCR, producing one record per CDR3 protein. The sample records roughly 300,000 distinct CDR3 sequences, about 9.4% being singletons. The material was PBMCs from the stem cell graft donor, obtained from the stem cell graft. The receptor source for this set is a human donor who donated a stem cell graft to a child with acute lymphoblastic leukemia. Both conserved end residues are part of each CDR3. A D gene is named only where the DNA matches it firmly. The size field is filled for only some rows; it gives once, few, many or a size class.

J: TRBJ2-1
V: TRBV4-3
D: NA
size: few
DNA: TGCGCCAGCAGCCAAGGGAGACAATCCTACAATGAGCAGTTCTTC
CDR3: CASSQGRQSYNEQFF

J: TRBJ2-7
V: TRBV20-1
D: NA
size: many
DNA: TGCAGTGCTAGAGAAGGGCGGCAGCAGTACTTC
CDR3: CSAREGRQQYF

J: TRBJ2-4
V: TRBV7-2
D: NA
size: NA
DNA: TGTGCCAGCAGCTCAGGACAGACTCTAGCCAAAAACATTCAGTACTTC
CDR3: CASSSGQTLAKNIQYF

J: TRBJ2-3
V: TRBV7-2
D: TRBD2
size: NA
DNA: TGTGCCAGCAGCGTTCTAGCGGGAGGTAAAGGCACAGATACGCAGTATTTT
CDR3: CASSVLAGGKGTDTQYF

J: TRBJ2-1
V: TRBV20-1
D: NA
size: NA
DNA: TGCAGTGTCAGACTAGTGGGCAATGAGCATTTCTTC
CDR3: CSVRLVGNEHFF

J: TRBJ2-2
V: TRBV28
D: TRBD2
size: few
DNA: TGTGCCACCCTAGCGGGAGGGCCTCTGAACACCGGGGAGCTGTTTTTT
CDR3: CATLAGGPLNTGELFF

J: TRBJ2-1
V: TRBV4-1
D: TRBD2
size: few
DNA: TGCGCCAGCAGCCAAGAGATAGCGGGAGTGTCGTACAATGAGCAGTTCTTC
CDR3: CASSQEIAGVSYNEQFF

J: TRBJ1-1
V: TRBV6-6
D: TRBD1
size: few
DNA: TGTGCCAGCAGTTTTACAGGGGGCTCAGCTTTCTTT
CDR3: CASSFTGGSAFF

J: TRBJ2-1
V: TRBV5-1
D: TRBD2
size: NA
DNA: TGCGCCAGCAGCCAGGAGGTAGCGGGAGGCGAGCAGTTCTTC
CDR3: CASSQEVAGGEQFF

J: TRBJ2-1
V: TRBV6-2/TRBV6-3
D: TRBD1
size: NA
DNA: TGTGCCAGCAGTTACCTTAAACAGGGGAATGAGCAGTTCTTC
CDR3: CASSYLKQGNEQFF

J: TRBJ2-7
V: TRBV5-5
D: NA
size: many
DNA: TGTGCCAGCAGCTTGTGGGGTTCCTACGAGCAGTACTTC
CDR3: CASSLWGSYEQYF

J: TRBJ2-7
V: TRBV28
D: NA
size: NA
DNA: TGTGCCAGCAGTTTAACGGCAGGAGTCCTCTACGAGCAGTACTTC
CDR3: CASSLTAGVLYEQYF